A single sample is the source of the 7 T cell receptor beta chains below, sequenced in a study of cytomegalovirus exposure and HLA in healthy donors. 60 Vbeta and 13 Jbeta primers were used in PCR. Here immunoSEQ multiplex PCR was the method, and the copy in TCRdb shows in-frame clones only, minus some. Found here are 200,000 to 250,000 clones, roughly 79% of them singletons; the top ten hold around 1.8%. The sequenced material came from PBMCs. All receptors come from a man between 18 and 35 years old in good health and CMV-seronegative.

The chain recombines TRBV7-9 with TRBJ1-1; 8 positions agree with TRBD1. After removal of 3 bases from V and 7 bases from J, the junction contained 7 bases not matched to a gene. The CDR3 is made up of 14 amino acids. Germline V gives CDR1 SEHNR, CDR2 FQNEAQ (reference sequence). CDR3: CASSFSGQVFEAFF. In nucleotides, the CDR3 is TGTGCCAGCAGCTTTTCGGGACAGGTTTTTGAAGCTTTCTTT.

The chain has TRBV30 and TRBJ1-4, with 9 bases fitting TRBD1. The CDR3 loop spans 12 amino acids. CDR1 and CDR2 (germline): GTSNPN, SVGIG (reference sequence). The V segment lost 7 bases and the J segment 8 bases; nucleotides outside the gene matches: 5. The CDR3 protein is CAFGQGIEKLFF. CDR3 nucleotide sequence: TGTGCCTTCGGACAGGGGATCGAAAAACTGTTTTTT.

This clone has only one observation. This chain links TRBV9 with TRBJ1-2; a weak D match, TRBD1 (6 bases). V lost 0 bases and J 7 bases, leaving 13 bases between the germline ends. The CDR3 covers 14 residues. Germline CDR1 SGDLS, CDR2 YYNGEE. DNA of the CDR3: TGTGCCAGCAGCGTAGCTACAGGGCTGAGTGGCTACACCTTC. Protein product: CASSVATGLSGYTF.

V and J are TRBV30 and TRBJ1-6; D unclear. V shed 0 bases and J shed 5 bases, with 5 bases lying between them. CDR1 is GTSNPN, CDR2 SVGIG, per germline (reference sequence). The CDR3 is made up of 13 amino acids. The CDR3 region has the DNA TGTGCCTGGAGTGTCATTGATAATTCACCCCTCCACTTT. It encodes CAWSVIDNSPLHF.

The CDR3 loop reads CASSLEFREDQPQHF. In nucleotides, the CDR3 is TGTGCCAGCAGCTTAGAGTTCAGGGAAGATCAGCCCCAGCATTTT. V usage is TRBV7-8 and J usage is TRBJ1-5; tentatively, D is TRBD1 (5 bases). Looked up from germline, CDR1 is SGHVS and CDR2 is FQNEAQ. The CDR3 consists of 15 residues. V lost 1 base to trimming and J lost 5 bases, with 12 bases between them.

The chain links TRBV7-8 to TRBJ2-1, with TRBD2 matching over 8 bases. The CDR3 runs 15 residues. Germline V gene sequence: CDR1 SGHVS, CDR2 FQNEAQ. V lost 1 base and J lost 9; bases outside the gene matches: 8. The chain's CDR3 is CASSLGGTSNGEQFF. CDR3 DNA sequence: TGTGCCAGCAGCTTAGGGGGGACTAGTAATGGTGAGCAGTTCTTC.

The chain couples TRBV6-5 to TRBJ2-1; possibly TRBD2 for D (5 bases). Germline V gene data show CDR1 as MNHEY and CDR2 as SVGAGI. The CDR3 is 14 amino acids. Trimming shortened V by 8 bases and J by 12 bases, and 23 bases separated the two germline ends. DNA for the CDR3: TGTGCCAGCGGGGTGAGGGAGTCTATATTAAGGCAGTTCTTC. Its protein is CASGVRESILRQFF.